One sample yielded the 26 T cell receptor beta chains listed below, sequenced in a study of synovial regulatory T cells in juvenile arthritis. Method: immunoSEQ multiplex PCR; TCRdb's copy keeps in-frame clones and lacks some. This listing includes more than 8,000 clones. Source material: Treg cells from blood. Subset meaning: remaining (HLA-DR-negative) circulating blood Treg cells. These receptors were collected from a donor under 30 with juvenile idiopathic arthritis.

The rearrangement joins TRBV11-3 to TRBJ1-1. CDR3 length: 14 residues. DNA was not recorded. The germline V gene encodes CDR1 SGHNT and CDR2 YENEEA. The CDR3 sequence: CASSLAGASTEAFF. The full variable domain, in which reference TRBV11-3 and TRBJ1-1 provide the parts outside the CDR3, is EAGVVQSPRYKIIEKKQPVAFWCNPISGHNTLYWYLQNLGQGPELLIRYENEEAVDDSQLPKDRFSAERLKGVDSTLKIQPAELGDSAVYLCASSLAGASTEAFFGQGTRLTVV.

This sequence joins TRBV6-1 and TRBJ1-3. There are 13 residues in the CDR3. The DNA sequence is not available. Germline CDR1 and CDR2: MNHNS and SASEGT. CDR3 protein: CASSEGARNTIYF.

The chain joins TRBV5-1 to TRBJ2-4; TCRdb returns TRBD2, unconfirmable since there is no DNA. Germline V gives CDR1 SGHRS, CDR2 YFSETQ. The CDR3 has 12 amino acids. No DNA is given. CDR3: CASSLGRDIQYF.

The chain recombines TRBV4-1 with TRBJ2-7; TCRdb lists TRBD2, though no DNA is available to test this call. From germline, CDR1 is MGHRA and CDR2 YSYEKL. The CDR3 runs 16 residues. No DNA sequence is on record. This CDR3 is CASSQDGPGLLYEQYF.

The chain joins TRBV10-3 to TRBJ1-3. Germline V gives CDR1 ENHRY, CDR2 SYGVKD. The CDR3 is 14 amino acids. DNA for this receptor is not on file. CDR3: CAIRESGSGNTIYF.

The chain joins TRBV6-1 to TRBJ2-7; TCRdb outputs TRBD1, but without DNA this stays unchecked. The CDR3 has 14 residues. No DNA is listed. Per germline, CDR1 MNHNS and CDR2 SASEGT. The CDR3 spells CASSLGAGKDEQYF.

This sequence joins TRBV19 and TRBJ1-4. CDR1 LNHDA and CDR2 SQIVND come from the germline V gene (reference sequence). This CDR3 comprises 13 residues. Nucleotide data are not available. The CDR3 reads CASSILRGEKLFF.

The genes are TRBV6-1 and TRBJ1-1. Germline-derived CDR1 and CDR2 are MNHNS and SASEGT. The CDR3 covers 16 residues. No DNA sequence is on record. This CDR3 reads CASSDNFIGENTEAFF.

The rearrangement uses TRBV21-1 and TRBJ2-5; the TCRdb call, TRBD1, lacks DNA for checking. TRBV21-1 is a listed pseudogene. This CDR3 region has 14 residues. The DNA sequence is not available. The CDR3 loop is CASGVGRGLETQYF.

The rearrangement uses TRBV10-3 and TRBJ1-5; lacking DNA, the TRBD1 call made by TCRdb goes unchecked. CDR3 size: 13 residues. No DNA sequence is on record. Germline CDR1 and CDR2: ENHRY and SYGVKD. Here the CDR3 reads CAIRATGNQPQHF.

The rearrangement links TRBV6-1 to TRBJ1-3. Germline values: CDR1 MNHNS, CDR2 SASEGT. The CDR3 is made up of 16 amino acids. No DNA is given. The CDR3: CASSEGRAFSGNTIYF.

The chain couples TRBV4-3 to TRBJ2-2; TCRdb designates TRBD2, a call that cannot be tested without DNA. The germline gives CDR1 LGHNA, CDR2 YSLEER. This CDR3 has 12 residues. The DNA sequence is not available. CDR3 in amino acids: CASSRRTGELFF.

This clone registers medium-sized by frequency. The V gene is TRBV5-4, the J gene TRBJ2-1; TCRdb's D call, TRBD2, is unchecked because there is no DNA. Germline CDR1 is SGHNT and CDR2 is YYREEE (reference sequence). CDR3 length equals 16 residues. No DNA sequence was recorded. This CDR3 is CASSIPSGGLHNEQFF.

The chain employs TRBV18 and TRBJ1-1. The CDR3 covers 12 residues. The DNA is unrecorded. CDR1 and CDR2 from the germline V gene are KGHSH and LQKENI. The CDR3 sequence is CASSPGGVEAFF.

The V call is TRBV10-3, the J call TRBJ2-7; without DNA, the TCRdb call of TRBD2 cannot be checked. Germline CDR1 and CDR2: ENHRY and SYGVKD. This CDR3 has 13 residues. DNA for this receptor is not on file. CDR3 loop: CATRGTVSYEQYF.

The V call is TRBV9, the J call TRBJ1-2. The CDR3 has 12 residues. The DNA is unrecorded. CDR1 and CDR2 (germline): SGDLS, YYNGEE. The CDR3 here is CASNSEDYGYTF.

The chain has TRBV7-9 and TRBJ1-4. Germline V gene data show CDR1 as SEHNR and CDR2 as FQNEAQ (reference sequence). This CDR3 is 15 amino acids long. No DNA accompanies this entry. The CDR3 loop reads CASSSRTGGNEKLFF.

This sequence joins TRBV7-2 and TRBJ1-3. CDR3 size: 14 residues. DNA for this receptor is not on file. Germline loops: CDR1 SGHTA, CDR2 FQGNSA. The chain's CDR3 is CASSFSSSGNTIYF.

The chain links TRBV14 to TRBJ2-3; without DNA, the TCRdb call of TRBD2 cannot be checked. Germline CDR1 and CDR2: SGHDN and FVKESK. This CDR3 comprises 17 residues. The DNA is unrecorded. This CDR3 reads CASSQWFYGGATDTQYF.

This rearrangement joins TRBV6-6 to TRBJ1-2; the TCRdb D gene call, TRBD1, has no DNA to confirm it. CDR1 MNHNY and CDR2 SVGAGI come from the germline V gene (reference sequence). The CDR3 covers 14 residues. The DNA sequence is not available. The CDR3 region is CASRLQGAGYGYTF.

The gene calls are TRBV4-2 and TRBJ1-6. The CDR3 is made up of 14 amino acids. Only the protein sequence is given. The V gene's germline CDR1 is LGHNA and CDR2 YNFKEQ. The CDR3 here is CASSQERRNSPLHF.

CDR3 in amino acids: CASSRYRDRASYEQYF. This chain links TRBV5-1 with TRBJ2-7; checking the TCRdb D call of TRBD1 is not possible without DNA. Germline loops: CDR1 SGHRS, CDR2 YFSETQ. The CDR3 is 16 residues long. No DNA sequence was recorded.

The CDR3 reads CASSLAASMYEKLFF. The genes are TRBV5-6 and TRBJ1-4. Germline assignment: CDR1 SGHDT and CDR2 YYEEEE. CDR3 length: 15 residues. The coding DNA is unavailable.

The V and J genes are TRBV4-3 and TRBJ1-4. The CDR3 is 14 amino acids. The nucleotide record is missing. Germline assignment: CDR1 LGHNA and CDR2 YSLEER. CDR3 region: CASSLERANEKLFF.

The chain carries TRBV5-8 and TRBJ1-2. The CDR3 contains 13 residues. No nucleotide data were recorded. From germline, CDR1 is SGHTS and CDR2 YDEGEE. The CDR3 here is CASSPSRDYGYTF.

This chain uses TRBV6-5 with TRBJ2-2; TCRdb names TRBD1, which stays unverified in the absence of DNA. Germline CDR1 reads MNHEY; CDR2 reads SVGAGI. CDR3 length equals 14 residues. The DNA sequence is not available. CDR3 loop: CANQGTGVTGELFF.